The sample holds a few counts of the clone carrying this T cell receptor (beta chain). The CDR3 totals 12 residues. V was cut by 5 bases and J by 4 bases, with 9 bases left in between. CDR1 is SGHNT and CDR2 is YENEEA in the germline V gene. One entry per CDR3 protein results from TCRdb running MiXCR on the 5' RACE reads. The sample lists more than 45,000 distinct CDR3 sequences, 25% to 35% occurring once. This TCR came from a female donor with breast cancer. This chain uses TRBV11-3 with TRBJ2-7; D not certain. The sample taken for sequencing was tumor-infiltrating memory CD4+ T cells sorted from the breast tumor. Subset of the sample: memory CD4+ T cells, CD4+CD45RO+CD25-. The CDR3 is CASSPASYEQYF. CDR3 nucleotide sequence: TGTGCCAGCAGCCCCGCAAGTTACGAGCAGTACTTC.